Below, 6 T cell receptor beta chains from the same sample are listed, as sequenced in a study of T cells in Graves' hyperthyroidism and ophthalmopathy. TCR beta CDR3 sequences were amplified from RNA transcripts. HTBI primers drove first-round RT-PCR of the TCR CDR3. TCRdb ran MiXCR on the multiplex PCR reads and lists one entry per CDR3 protein. The data show a few hundred thousand distinct CDR3 sequences, approximately 15% seen once. Material: blood. These receptors were collected from a woman between 25 and 40 years old with Graves' hyperthyroidism that later progressed to Graves' ophthalmopathy.

This clonotype was recorded at least ten times. The V gene is TRBV7-2, the J gene TRBJ2-7; possible D gene TRBD2, 5 bases. V lost 5 bases and J 6 bases, leaving 20 bases between the germline ends. Germline V CDR1 and CDR2: SGHTA, FQGNSA. The CDR3 is 15 residues long. This chain's CDR3 is CASSITAVLDTEQYF. CDR3 nucleotide sequence: TGTGCCAGCAGCATCACAGCGGTACTAGACACCGAGCAGTACTTC.

There are many counts of this clonotype. This chain connects TRBV7-9 to TRBJ2-7; D not resolved. The CDR3 contains 14 residues. The V gene lost 0 bases and the J gene lost 3 bases, with 9 bases spanning the gap. From germline, CDR1 is SEHNR and CDR2 FQNEAQ (reference sequence). The CDR3 loop is CASSLAGKNYEQYF. CDR3 nucleotides: TGTGCCAGCAGCTTAGCAGGGAAGAACTACGAGCAGTACTTC.

At least ten counts were recorded for this clonotype. V gene TRBV11-1 combines with J gene TRBJ2-7, with 9 bases lining up with TRBD2. Germline V gene data show CDR1 as SGHAT and CDR2 as FQDESV (reference sequence). CDR3 length: 18 amino acids. Trimming at V came to 5 bases and at J to 0 bases, leaving 14 bases not matched to a gene. CDR3 nucleotides: TGTGCCAGCAGCACAATAGCGGGAGAGGGGAAAAGCTCCTACGAGCAGTACTTC. It codes for CASSTIAGEGKSSYEQYF.

The CDR3 DNA reads TGTGCCAGCAGCCTCCCCCCGGGACCATACACCGGGGAGCTGTTTTTT. Amino acid sequence: CASSLPPGPYTGELFF. The chain combines TRBV3-1 with TRBJ2-2; D assignment may be TRBD1 or TRBD2 (5 bases each). CDR3 length: 16 residues. Germline-derived CDR1 and CDR2 are LGHDT and YNNKEL (reference sequence). Trimming removed 4 bases from V and 3 bases from J, with 15 bases in between.

The chain recombines TRBV15 with TRBJ2-7; perhaps TRBD1 as D (5 bases). The CDR3 has 15 amino acids. Per the germline V gene, CDR1 is LNHNV and CDR2 is YYDKDF (reference sequence). V was pared by 1 base and J by 6 bases, with 16 bases between. DNA of the CDR3: TGTGCCACCAGCAGAGGCAAGTCAGGGCCCCTCGAGCAGTACTTC. Amino acids: CATSRGKSGPLEQYF. Full variable domain (remainder filled in from reference TRBV15 and TRBJ2-7): DAMVIQNPRYQVTQFGKPVTLSCSQTLNHNVMYWYQQKSSQAPKLLFHYYDKDFNNEADTPDNFQSRRPNTSFCFLDIRSPGLGDTAMYLCATSRGKSGPLEQYFGPGTRLTVT.

Concerning this clonotype itself: A much larger clone lies a single base off, so this may be a read error. The chain employs TRBV12-3 or TRBV12-4 and TRBJ1-4; no clear D. The CDR3 totals 12 residues. CDR3 sequence: CASSLEGWKLSF. The CDR3 DNA is TGTGCCAGCAGTTTAGAGGGTTGGAAACTGTCTTTT.